The next 23 T cell receptor beta chains were all read from a single sample in a study of patients and donors after allogeneic stem cell transplantation. TCRdb re-analysed the RT-PCR reads in MiXCR, keeping a single row per CDR3 protein. The data contain over 400,000 distinct CDR3 sequences, roughly 17% of them singletons. The sample consisted of blood, either unsorted or a sorted T cell fraction (not recorded which). The receptors originated from a human donor who was either an allogeneic HSCT recipient or a stem cell or donor lymphocyte infusion donor (not recorded which). It is not recorded whose cells these are; they may come from a transplant donor.

This clonotype was picked up one time. This chain joins TRBV24-1 and TRBJ2-1, with D tentatively TRBD2 (8 bases). With 11 bases removed from V and 8 bases from J, the gap between germline ends came to 24 bases. CDR3 length equals 15 residues. The V gene's germline CDR1 is KGHDR and CDR2 SFDVKD. CDR3 amino acids: CAMPGGLAGGDEQFF. In DNA, the CDR3 is TGTGCCATGCCAGGGGGGCTAGCGGGCGGCGATGAGCAGTTCTTC.

This chain links TRBV12-3 or TRBV12-4 with TRBJ1-1; TRBD1 is a possible D gene (6 bases). This CDR3 comprises 16 residues. Trimming stripped 2 bases from V and 4 bases from J, with 17 bases between. This chain's CDR3 is CASSLRGGAAATEAFF. CDR3 nucleotide sequence: TGTGCCAGCAGTTTACGGGGGGGGGCTGCCGCCACTGAAGCTTTCTTT.

This chain uses TRBV10-3 with TRBJ2-7, with 10 bases matching TRBD1. The germline gives CDR1 ENHRY, CDR2 SYGVKD. With V trimmed by 10 bases and J by 4 bases, 4 bases remained unmatched. The CDR3 has 12 residues. The CDR3 loop reads CATRDRGYEQYF. In DNA, the CDR3 is TGTGCCACCAGGGACAGGGGATACGAGCAGTACTTC.

The chain has TRBV3-1 and TRBJ1-5; D perhaps matches TRBD1 (5 bases). Germline CDR1 is LGHDT and CDR2 is YNNKEL (reference sequence). CDR3 length: 13 residues. The V end lost 1 base, the J end lost 11 bases, and 12 bases lay between the germline ends. The CDR3 loop is CASSQARGEAQHF. The CDR3 region has the DNA TGTGCCAGCAGCCAAGCTAGGGGTGAGGCCCAGCATTTT. Drawing the rest from reference TRBV3-1 and TRBJ1-5, the complete variable domain is DTAVSQTPKYLVTQMGNDKSIKCEQNLGHDTMYWYKQDSKKFLKIMFSYNNKELIINETVPNRFSPKSPDKAHLNLHINSLELGDSAVYFCASSQARGEAQHFGDGTRLSIL.

The chain employs TRBV6-5 and TRBJ2-5, with 9 bases fitting TRBD1. The CDR3 has 15 residues. CDR1 and CDR2 (germline): MNHEY, SVGAGI. Trimming at V came to 0 bases and at J to 4 bases, leaving 3 bases not matched to a gene. The CDR3 DNA follows: TGTGCCAGCAGTTACTCGGGACAGGGAGGAGAGACCCAGTACTTC. This sequence encodes CASSYSGQGGETQYF.

This chain connects TRBV7-6 to TRBJ2-7; possible D gene TRBD1, 5 bases. The V gene lost 3 bases and the J gene lost 5 bases, with 11 bases spanning the gap. The CDR3 is made up of 13 amino acids. Germline V lookup: CDR1 SGHVS, CDR2 FNYEAQ. CDR3 protein: CASSFRRDNEQYF. CDR3 in DNA: TGTGCCAGCAGCTTTCGCAGGGATAACGAGCAGTACTTC. Drawing the rest from reference TRBV7-6 and TRBJ2-7, the complete variable domain is GAGVSQSPRYKVTKRGQDVALRCDPISGHVSLYWYRQALGQGPEFLTYFNYEAQQDKSGLPNDRFSAERPEGSISTLTIQRTEQRDSAMYRCASSFRRDNEQYFGPGTRLTVT.

This clonotype has at least ten counts. V is TRBV12-3 or TRBV12-4 and J is TRBJ1-2; D gene uncertain. V was clipped by 2 bases and J by 1 base, with 5 bases between them. This CDR3 spans 13 amino acids. The CDR3 DNA reads as TGTGCCAGCAGTTTACGGATTAACTATGGCTACACCTTC. As protein: CASSLRINYGYTF.

There are a few counts of this clonotype. This chain links TRBV12-3 or TRBV12-4 with TRBJ1-6; possible D gene TRBD1, 5 bases. Trimming pared 6 bases from V and 11 bases from J, leaving 17 bases between. The CDR3 is 14 residues long. CDR3 protein: CASSSRRDGPPLHF. CDR3 sequence (DNA): TGTGCCAGCAGCTCCCGACGGGACGGTCCACCCCTCCACTTT.

This chain connects TRBV18 to TRBJ2-1, with D possibly being TRBD1 or TRBD2 (5 bases each). Trimming took off 3 bases at V and 14 bases at J, with 20 bases between the two ends. CDR3 length equals 14 residues. The germline V gene has CDR1 KGHSH and CDR2 LQKENI. The CDR3, as DNA: TGTGCCAGCTCACCGACAGAAGCCATAGCGAGTGAGTTCTTC. It yields the protein CASSPTEAIASEFF.

This clonotype was recorded at least ten times. The rearrangement uses TRBV9 and TRBJ2-1; maybe TRBD1 (5 bases). The CDR3 totals 13 residues. Looked up from germline, CDR1 is SGDLS and CDR2 is YYNGEE. Deletions cut 4 bases from V and 8 bases from J, with 13 bases between. The CDR3: CASSMTAKDEQFF. In DNA form, the CDR3 reads TGTGCCAGCAGCATGACAGCGAAGGATGAGCAGTTCTTC.

Of note for this clonotype: This may be a read error: a much more frequent sequence differs by one nucleotide. J is TRBJ2-3 and V is TRBV7-2; TRBD2 agrees at 8 bases. The ends lost 2 bases at V and 7 bases at J; junction bases unmatched: 5. The CDR3 is 14 amino acids. Germline CDR1 SGHTA, CDR2 FQGNSA. The CDR3 spells CASSLYGSGNTQYF. In DNA form, the CDR3 reads TGTGCCAGCAGCTTATATGGTAGCGGGAATACGCAGTATTTT.

The chain has TRBV4-3 and TRBJ2-1; D is unresolved. V was cut by 0 bases and J by 13 bases, with 13 bases left in between. The CDR3 contains 13 residues. Germline V gene sequence: CDR1 LGHNA, CDR2 YSLEER. As DNA, the CDR3 is TGCGCCAGCAGCCAAGATAGCATGCCGCCTCAGTTCTTC. Protein product: CASSQDSMPPQFF.

This clonotype was detected a few times. The chain's CDR3 is CASTPGPGRGTDTQYF. The CDR3 coding sequence is TGTGCCAGCACTCCTGGTCCCGGCAGGGGCACAGATACGCAGTATTTT. The V and J genes are TRBV7-2 and TRBJ2-3; maybe TRBD1 (5 bases). The CDR3 extends over 16 amino acids. Between the trimmed V and J ends, which lost 7 bases and 1 base, there was a span of 18 bases. CDR1 and CDR2 from the germline V gene are SGHTA and FQGNSA.

The V gene is TRBV10-3, the J gene TRBJ1-6; no clear D. Between the trimmed V and J ends, which lost 2 bases and 9 bases, there was a span of 14 bases. The V gene's germline CDR1 is ENHRY and CDR2 SYGVKD. This CDR3 is built from 15 residues. In DNA, the CDR3 is TGTGCCATCAGTGAGGGTCGGAAAGGAGGTTCACCCCTCCACTTT. Amino acid sequence: CAISEGRKGGSPLHF.

The V and J genes are TRBV5-1 and TRBJ2-7; D may be TRBD2 (5 bases). The length of the CDR3 is 15 residues. V gave up 2 bases and J gave up 2 bases, with 14 bases separating them. Germline V gene lookup returns CDR1 SGHRS and CDR2 YFSETQ. CDR3 nucleotide sequence: TGCGCCAGCAGCTTACGAGGGAATTATCCCTACGAGCAGTACTTC. Translating it yields CASSLRGNYPYEQYF.

This clonotype has only one observation. The rearrangement links TRBV20-1 to TRBJ2-7; 10 positions agree with TRBD2. Trimming removed 5 bases from V and 4 bases from J; junction bases left unmatched: 5. Germline CDR1 and CDR2: DFQATT and SNEGSKA (reference sequence). The CDR3 consists of 13 residues. The CDR3 sequence is CSAQSGGAYEQYF. The DNA for the CDR3 is TGCAGTGCTCAAAGCGGGGGGGCTTACGAGCAGTACTTC.

This clonotype was counted a few times. The chain carries TRBV19 and TRBJ1-1; D is undetermined. Between the trimmed V and J ends, which lost 7 bases and 2 bases, there was a span of 11 bases. Germline V gene sequence: CDR1 LNHDA, CDR2 SQIVND (reference sequence). The CDR3 consists of 13 residues. This CDR3 reads CASTFGSNTEAFF. DNA for the CDR3: TGTGCCAGTACCTTCGGGTCTAACACTGAAGCTTTCTTT.

In its sample, this clonotype was seen a few times. The chain uses TRBV12-3 or TRBV12-4 and TRBJ1-1; 7 bases agree with TRBD1. The V gene end was trimmed by 2 bases and the J gene end by 12 bases; junction bases not matched to a gene: 21. The CDR3 is 17 residues long. The CDR3 DNA sequence: TGTGCCAGCAGTTTAAGGGACAGAGATACACTGAAGCTTTCTTCTTTCTTT. Amino acids: CASSLRDRDTLKLSSFF.

This clonotype occurred a few times. The chain employs TRBV27 and TRBJ2-2; 7 bases align to TRBD1. The germline V gene has CDR1 MNHEY and CDR2 SMNVEV (reference sequence). The V and J ends lost 6 bases and 4 bases, in that order; junction bases with no gene match: 8. This CDR3 comprises 15 residues. The CDR3 DNA reads as TGTGCCAGCAGCCAGACAGGGCTTAGCACCGGGGAGCTGTTTTTT. Its protein product is CASSQTGLSTGELFF.

In its sample, this clonotype was seen a few times. The V gene is TRBV4-1, the J gene TRBJ1-2, with D possibly being TRBD1 (6 bases). V shed 3 bases and J shed 6 bases, with 17 bases lying between them. CDR1 is MGHRA, CDR2 YSYEKL, per germline. This CDR3 spans 15 amino acids. CDR3 in DNA: TGCGCCAGCAGCCAGCCCGGAACAGGGAGTAATGGCTACACCTTC. It yields the protein CASSQPGTGSNGYTF.

This chain links TRBV24-1 with TRBJ2-2; 7 bases are shared with TRBD2. The CDR3 contains 15 residues. From germline, CDR1 is KGHDR and CDR2 SFDVKD. V was clipped by 5 bases and J by 3 bases; unmatched bases: 5. The CDR3 reads CATSAASGYTGELFF. CDR3 nucleotide sequence: TGTGCCACCAGTGCTGCTAGCGGTTACACCGGGGAGCTGTTTTTT.

This clonotype was observed a handful of times. The chain combines TRBV3-1 with TRBJ2-5; D is uncertain. The CDR3 totals 13 residues. Per germline, CDR1 LGHDT and CDR2 YNNKEL (reference sequence). Trimming removed 3 bases from V and 5 bases from J, with 10 bases in between. CDR3 coding DNA: TGTGCCAGCAGCCACCCCCTCGGGGAGACCCAGTACTTC. This gives the protein CASSHPLGETQYF.

This chain joins TRBV21-1 and TRBJ1-1; the table's D gene call, TRBD1, was not cross checked with the DNA. TRBV21-1 has pseudogene status. The CDR3 covers 13 residues. The CDR3 DNA is TGTGCCAGCGACAGCCGACTTAACACTGAAGCTTTCTTT. Translation: CASDSRLNTEAFF.